This T cell receptor beta chain was documented in a study of CD8 T cells in ankylosing spondylitis. Notes on the study in general: In synovial fluid and blood from reactive arthritis, some motif variants were previously reported.

Trimming shortened V by 5 bases and J by 0 bases, and 19 bases separated the two germline ends. Germline CDR1 reads SEHNR; CDR2 reads FQNEAQ (reference sequence). This CDR3 has 17 amino acids. TCRdb used MiXCR to reprocess the 5' RACE reads, holding one entry per CDR3 protein. This table holds about 400,000 distinct CDR3 sequences, 20% found once. A word on this clonotype: The antigen is not known.

The material sequenced was blood, either unsorted or a sorted T cell fraction (not recorded which). This chain joins TRBV7-9 and TRBJ2-5; no firm D call. The sequence was collected from a male donor with ankylosing spondylitis or in good health (not recorded which). The CDR3: CASSPPGPTTHQETQYF. The DNA for the CDR3 is TGTGCCAGCAGCCCACCCGGGCCGACAACTCACCAAGAGACCCAGTACTTC.